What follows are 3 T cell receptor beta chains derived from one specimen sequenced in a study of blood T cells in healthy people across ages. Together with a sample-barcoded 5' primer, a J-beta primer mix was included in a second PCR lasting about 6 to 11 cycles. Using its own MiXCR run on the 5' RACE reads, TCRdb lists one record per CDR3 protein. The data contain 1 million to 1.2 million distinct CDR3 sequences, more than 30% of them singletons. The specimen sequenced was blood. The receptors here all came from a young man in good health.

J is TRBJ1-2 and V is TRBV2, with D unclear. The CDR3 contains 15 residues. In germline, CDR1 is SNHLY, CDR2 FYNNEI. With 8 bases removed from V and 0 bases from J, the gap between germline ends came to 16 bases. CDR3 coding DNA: TGTGCCAGCCGCTTCGTCGGGGTATCTAACTATGGCTACACCTTC. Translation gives CASRFVGVSNYGYTF.

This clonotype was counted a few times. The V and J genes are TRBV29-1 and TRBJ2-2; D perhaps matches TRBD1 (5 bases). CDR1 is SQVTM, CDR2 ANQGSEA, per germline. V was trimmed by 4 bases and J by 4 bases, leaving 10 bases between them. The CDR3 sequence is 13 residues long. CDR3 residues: CSVAGRFTGELFF. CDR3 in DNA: TGCAGCGTTGCAGGGCGGTTCACCGGGGAGCTGTTTTTT.

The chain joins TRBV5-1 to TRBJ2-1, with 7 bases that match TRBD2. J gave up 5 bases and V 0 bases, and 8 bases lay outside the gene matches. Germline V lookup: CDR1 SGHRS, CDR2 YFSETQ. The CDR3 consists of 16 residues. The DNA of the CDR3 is TGCGCCAGCAGCTTGGAGGGAGGGCCCTCGGACAATGAGCAGTTCTTC. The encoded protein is CASSLEGGPSDNEQFF.